Sequencing of this T cell receptor (beta chain) was carried out in a study of CD4 T cells in relation to SARS-CoV-2 and coronaviruses. Turning to the study itself: PBMCs were cultured with antigen for over 8 days before TCR beta sequencing. Crossreactive spike epitopes shared across donors were mapped to their HLA restriction. Controls used an HIV-1 Nef peptide pool or no peptide. The study's findings and limits: In roughly 61% of donors, memory CD4+ clonotypes crossrecognized SARS-CoV-2 and at least one common cold coronavirus spike.

Unexposed donor CD4+ T cells date from about 2011-2018, before the COVID-19 pandemic. CD4+ T cells were isolated from the cells after 10 days of culture. This clone was observed a handful of times. Antigen: not known. Generated by immunoSEQ multiplex PCR, the TCRdb table keeps only in-frame clones and is missing some. The sample holds 20,000 to 25,000 clones; over 70% are singletons and the top ten take around 16%. The CDR3 is 14 residues long. Trimming stripped 2 bases from V and 8 bases from J, with 15 bases between. Germline CDR1 SGHAT, CDR2 FQNNGV. Sample: CD4+ T cells from PBMCs, cultured in vitro. The rearrangement links TRBV11-2 to TRBJ1-2; TRBD1 might be the D (6 bases). The TCR comes from a human donor in good health. DNA for the CDR3: TGTGCCAGCAGCTTAAGCGCGGGGGCTTGGGGCTACACCTTC. This encodes CASSLSAGAWGYTF.